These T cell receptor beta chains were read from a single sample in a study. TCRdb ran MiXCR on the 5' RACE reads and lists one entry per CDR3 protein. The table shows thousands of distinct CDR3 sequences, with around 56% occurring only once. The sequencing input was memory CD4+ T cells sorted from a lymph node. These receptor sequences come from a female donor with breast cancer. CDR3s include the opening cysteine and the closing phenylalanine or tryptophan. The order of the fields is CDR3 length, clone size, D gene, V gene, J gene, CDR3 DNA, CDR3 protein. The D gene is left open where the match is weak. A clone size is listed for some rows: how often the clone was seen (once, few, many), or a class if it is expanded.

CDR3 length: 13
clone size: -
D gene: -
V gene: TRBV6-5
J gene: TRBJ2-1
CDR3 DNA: TGTGCCAGCAGTTACTTTACAGTAGGTGAGCAGTTCTTC
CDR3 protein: CASSYFTVGEQFF

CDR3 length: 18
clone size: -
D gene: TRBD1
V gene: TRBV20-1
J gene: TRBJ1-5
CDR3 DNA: TGCAGTGCTAGAGGTCATCAGGGGGCAAAGGGTAGCAATCAGCCCCAGCATTTT
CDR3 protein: CSARGHQGAKGSNQPQHF

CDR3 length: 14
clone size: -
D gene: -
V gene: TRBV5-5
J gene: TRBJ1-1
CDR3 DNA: TGTGCCAGCAGCGCCTCAGGGACCAACACTGAAGCTTTCTTT
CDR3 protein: CASSASGTNTEAFF

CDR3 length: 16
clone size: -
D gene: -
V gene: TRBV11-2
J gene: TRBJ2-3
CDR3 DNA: TGTGCCAGCAGCCCCCGAAGTGCCGGCGGCGCAGATACGCAGTATTTT
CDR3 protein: CASSPRSAGGADTQYF

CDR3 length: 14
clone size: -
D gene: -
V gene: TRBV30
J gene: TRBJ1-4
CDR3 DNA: TGTGCCTGGAGGGTGCCCCCGGGGGGCGAAAAACTGTTTTTT
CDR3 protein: CAWRVPPGGEKLFF

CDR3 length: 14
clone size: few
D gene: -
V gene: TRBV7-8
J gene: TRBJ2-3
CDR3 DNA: TGTGCCAGCACCCCCCGGTTCTTCACAGATACGCAGTATTTT
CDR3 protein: CASTPRFFTDTQYF

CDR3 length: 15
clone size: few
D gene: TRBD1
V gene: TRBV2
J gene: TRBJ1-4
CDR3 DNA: TGTGCCAGCGGGGGACAGGCGACAACTAATGAAAAACTGTTTTTT
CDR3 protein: CASGGQATTNEKLFF

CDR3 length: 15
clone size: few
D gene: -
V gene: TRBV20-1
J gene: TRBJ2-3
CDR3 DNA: TGCAGTGCTTCCCGGGCCGGACTGATCAAGGATACGCAGTATTTT
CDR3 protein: CSASRAGLIKDTQYF

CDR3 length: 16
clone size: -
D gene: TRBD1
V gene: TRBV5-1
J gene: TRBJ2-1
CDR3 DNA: TGCGCCAGCAGCTGGGGCGGGACAGGGCCTAACAATGAGCAGTTCTTC
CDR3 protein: CASSWGGTGPNNEQFF

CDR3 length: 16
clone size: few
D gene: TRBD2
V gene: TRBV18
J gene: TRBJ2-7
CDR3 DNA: TGTGCCAGCTCACCACCCGGGCTAGCGGGGGACTACGAGCAGTACTTC
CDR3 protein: CASSPPGLAGDYEQYF

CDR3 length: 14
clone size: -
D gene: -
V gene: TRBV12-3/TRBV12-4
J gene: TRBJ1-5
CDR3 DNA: TGTGCCAGCAGTCTCCGTTGGGGCAATCAGCCCCAGCATTTT
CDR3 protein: CASSLRWGNQPQHF

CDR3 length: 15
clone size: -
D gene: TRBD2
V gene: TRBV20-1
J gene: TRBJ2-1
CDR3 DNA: TGCAGTGCCAGTAGGACTAGCGGGAGTAGCAATGAGCAGTTCTTC
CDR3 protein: CSASRTSGSSNEQFF

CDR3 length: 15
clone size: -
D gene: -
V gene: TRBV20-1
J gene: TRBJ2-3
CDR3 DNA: TGCAGTGCTAGAGATAACCAGATAGGCACAGATACGCAGTATTTT
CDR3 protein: CSARDNQIGTDTQYF

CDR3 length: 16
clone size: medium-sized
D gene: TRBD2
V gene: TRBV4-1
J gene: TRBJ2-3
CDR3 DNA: TGCGCCAGCAGCCAAGGTGGGCGGGGGGGCACAGATACGCAGTATTTT
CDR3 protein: CASSQGGRGGTDTQYF

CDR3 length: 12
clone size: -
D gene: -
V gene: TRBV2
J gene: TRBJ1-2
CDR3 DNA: TGTGCCAGCAGATCCGAGGGGGTTGGCTACACCTTC
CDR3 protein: CASRSEGVGYTF

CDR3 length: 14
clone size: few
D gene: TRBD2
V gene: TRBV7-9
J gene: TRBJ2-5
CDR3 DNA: TGTGCCAGTCGGCAGCGGGGGCCTGGAGGGACCCAGTACTTC
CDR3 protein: CASRQRGPGGTQYF

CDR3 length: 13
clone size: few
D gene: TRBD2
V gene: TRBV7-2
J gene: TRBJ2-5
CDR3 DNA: TGTGCCAGCGGACTAGCGGGGTCTGAGACCCAGTACTTC
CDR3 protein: CASGLAGSETQYF

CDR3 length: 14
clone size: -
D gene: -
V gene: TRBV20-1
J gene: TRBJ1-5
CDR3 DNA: TGCAGTGCTAGGGGCGACATCAGCAATCAGCCCCAGCATTTT
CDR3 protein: CSARGDISNQPQHF

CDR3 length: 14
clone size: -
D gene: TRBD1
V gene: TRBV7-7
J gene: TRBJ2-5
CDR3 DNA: TGTGCTAGCAGCTTGGGACAGCAACAAGAGACCCAGTACTTC
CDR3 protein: CASSLGQQQETQYF

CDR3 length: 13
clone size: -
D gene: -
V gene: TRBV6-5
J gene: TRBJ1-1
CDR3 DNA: TGTGCCAGTACTAGCTTCATGAACACTGAAGCTTTCTTT
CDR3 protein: CASTSFMNTEAFF

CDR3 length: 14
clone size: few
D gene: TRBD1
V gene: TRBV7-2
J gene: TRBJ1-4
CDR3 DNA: TGTGCCAGCAGCCCCGGACAGGCGGACGAAAAACTGTTTTTT
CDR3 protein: CASSPGQADEKLFF

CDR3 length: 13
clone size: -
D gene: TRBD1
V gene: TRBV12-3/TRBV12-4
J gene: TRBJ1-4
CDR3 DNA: TGTGCCAGCAGTTTAGCGGGACAGGGGACCCTGTTTTTT
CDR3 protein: CASSLAGQGTLFF

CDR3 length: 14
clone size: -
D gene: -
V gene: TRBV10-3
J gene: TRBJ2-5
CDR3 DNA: TGTGCCATCAGTGACCCAGGGGTGGGCGAGACCCAGTACTTC
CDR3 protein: CAISDPGVGETQYF

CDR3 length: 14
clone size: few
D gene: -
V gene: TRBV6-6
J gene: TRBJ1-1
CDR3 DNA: TGTGCCAGCAGTTCCCTGGGACTGAACACTGAAGCTTTCTTT
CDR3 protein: CASSSLGLNTEAFF

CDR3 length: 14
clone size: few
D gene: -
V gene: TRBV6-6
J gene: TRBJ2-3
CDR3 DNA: TGTGCCAGCAGTTATCTACAGAGCACAGATACGCAGTATTTT
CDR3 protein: CASSYLQSTDTQYF

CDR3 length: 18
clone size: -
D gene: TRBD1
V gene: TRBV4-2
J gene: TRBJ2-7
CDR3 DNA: TGCGCCAGCAGCCTTTTCCCGGGGAGGGACAGGGGCTCCTACGAGCAGTACTTC
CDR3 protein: CASSLFPGRDRGSYEQYF

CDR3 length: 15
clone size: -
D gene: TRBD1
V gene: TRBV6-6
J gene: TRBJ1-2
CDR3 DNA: TGTGCCAGCAGTTTTACCGGGACAGGGGGCTATGGCTACACCTTC
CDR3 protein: CASSFTGTGGYGYTF

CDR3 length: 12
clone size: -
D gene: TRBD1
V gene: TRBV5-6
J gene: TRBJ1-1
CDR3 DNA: TGTGCCAGCAGCAGGACAGGTCTTGAAGCTTTCTTT
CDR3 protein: CASSRTGLEAFF

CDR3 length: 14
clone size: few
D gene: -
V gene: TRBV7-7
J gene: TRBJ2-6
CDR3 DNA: TGTGCCAGCAGCTCCTCTGCTGGGGCCAACGTCCTGACTTTC
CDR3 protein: CASSSSAGANVLTF

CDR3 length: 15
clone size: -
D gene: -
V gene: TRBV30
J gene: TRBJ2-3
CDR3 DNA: TGTGCCTGGAGGTCGGGTGACAGCAACACACATACGCAGTATTTT
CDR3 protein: CAWRSGDSNTHTQYF

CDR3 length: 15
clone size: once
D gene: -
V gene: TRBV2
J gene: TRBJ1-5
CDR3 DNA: TGTGCCAGCAAAGCCAAACCATATAGCAATCAGCCCCAGCATTTT
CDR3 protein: CASKAKPYSNQPQHF

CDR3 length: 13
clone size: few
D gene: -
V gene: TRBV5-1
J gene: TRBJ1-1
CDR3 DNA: TGCGCCAGCAGCTTGGCGGGGAACACTGAAGCTTTCTTT
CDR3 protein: CASSLAGNTEAFF

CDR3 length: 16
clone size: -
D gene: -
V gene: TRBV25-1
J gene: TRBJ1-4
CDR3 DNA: TGTGCCAGCAGTGAATTCTTACACGGATCTAATGAAAAACTGTTTTTT
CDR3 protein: CASSEFLHGSNEKLFF

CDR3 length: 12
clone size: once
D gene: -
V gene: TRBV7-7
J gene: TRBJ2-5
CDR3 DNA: TGTGCTAGCAGCGCTCTCTGGGGGACCCAGTACTTC
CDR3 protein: CASSALWGTQYF

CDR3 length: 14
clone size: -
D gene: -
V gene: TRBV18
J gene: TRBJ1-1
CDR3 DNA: TGTGCCAGCTCACCAGAGGGGGGCCCTTCTGAAGCTTTCTTT
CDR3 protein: CASSPEGGPSEAFF

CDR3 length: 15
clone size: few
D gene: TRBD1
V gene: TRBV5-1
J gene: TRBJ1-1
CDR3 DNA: TGCGCCAGCAGCGGACAGGGGGCTGGGAACACTGAAGCTTTCTTT
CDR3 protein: CASSGQGAGNTEAFF

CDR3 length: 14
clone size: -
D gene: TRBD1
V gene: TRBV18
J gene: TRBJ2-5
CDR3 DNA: TGTGCCAGCTCACCATCCCAGGGGGCAGAGACCCAGTACTTC
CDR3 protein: CASSPSQGAETQYF

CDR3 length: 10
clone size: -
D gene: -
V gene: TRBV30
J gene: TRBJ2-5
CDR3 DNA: TGTGCCTGGGGACAAGAGACCCAGTACTTC
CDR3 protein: CAWGQETQYF

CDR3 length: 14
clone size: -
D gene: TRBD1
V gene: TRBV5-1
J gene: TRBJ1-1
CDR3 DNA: TGCGCCAGCAAACCGGGACAGGGAGTTGGTGAAGTTTTCTTT
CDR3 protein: CASKPGQGVGEVFF

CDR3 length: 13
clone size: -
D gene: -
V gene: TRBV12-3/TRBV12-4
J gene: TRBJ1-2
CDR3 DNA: TGTGCCAGCAGTTTTGGCCAGTTAGGAGGCTACACCTTC
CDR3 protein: CASSFGQLGGYTF

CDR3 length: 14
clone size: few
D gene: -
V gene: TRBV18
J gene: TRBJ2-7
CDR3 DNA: TGTGCCAGCTCACCGTCGGGAGTGGCGGGGGAGCAGTACTTC
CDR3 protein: CASSPSGVAGEQYF

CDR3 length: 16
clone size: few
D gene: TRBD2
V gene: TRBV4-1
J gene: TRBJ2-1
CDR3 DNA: TGCGCCAGCAGCCAACCTCGGACTAGCGGATACAATGAGCAGTTCTTC
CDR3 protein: CASSQPRTSGYNEQFF

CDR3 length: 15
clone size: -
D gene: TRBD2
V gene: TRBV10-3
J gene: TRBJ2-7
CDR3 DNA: TGTGCCATCAGTGACACTAGCGGGAGTTCCTACGAGCAGTACTTC
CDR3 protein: CAISDTSGSSYEQYF

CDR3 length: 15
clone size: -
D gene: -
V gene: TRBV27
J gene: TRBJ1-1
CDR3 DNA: TGTGCCAGCAGCATGAGGTACTCGTTGAGCACTGAAGCTTTCTTT
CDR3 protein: CASSMRYSLSTEAFF

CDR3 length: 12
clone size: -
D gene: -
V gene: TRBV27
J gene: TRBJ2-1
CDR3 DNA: TGTGCCAGCAGGCGGGCCTACAATGAGCAGTTCTTC
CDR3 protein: CASRRAYNEQFF

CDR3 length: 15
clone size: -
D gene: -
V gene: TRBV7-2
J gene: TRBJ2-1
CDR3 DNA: TGTGCCAGCATCCTCAGGACGACTTCCTACAATGAGCAGTTCTTC
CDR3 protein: CASILRTTSYNEQFF

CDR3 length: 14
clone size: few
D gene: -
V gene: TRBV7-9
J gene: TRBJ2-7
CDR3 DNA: TGTGCCAGCAGCTCTAACCCAGGGGCATACGAGCAGTACTTC
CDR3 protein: CASSSNPGAYEQYF

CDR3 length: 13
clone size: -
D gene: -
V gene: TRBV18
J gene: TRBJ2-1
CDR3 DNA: TGTGCCAGCTCACCAGGGCAGAGGAATGAGCAGTTCTTC
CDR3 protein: CASSPGQRNEQFF